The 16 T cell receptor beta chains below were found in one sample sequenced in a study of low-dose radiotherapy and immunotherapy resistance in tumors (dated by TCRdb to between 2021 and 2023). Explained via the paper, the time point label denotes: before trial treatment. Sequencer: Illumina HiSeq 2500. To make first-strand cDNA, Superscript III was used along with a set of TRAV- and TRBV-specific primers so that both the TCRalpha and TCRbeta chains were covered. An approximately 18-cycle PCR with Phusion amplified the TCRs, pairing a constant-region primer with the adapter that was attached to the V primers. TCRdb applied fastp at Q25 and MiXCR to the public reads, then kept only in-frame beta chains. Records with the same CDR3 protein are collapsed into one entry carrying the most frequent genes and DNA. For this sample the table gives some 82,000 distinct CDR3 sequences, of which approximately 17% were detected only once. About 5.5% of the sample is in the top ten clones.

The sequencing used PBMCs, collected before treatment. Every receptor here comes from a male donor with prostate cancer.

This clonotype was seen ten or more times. Here the CDR3 reads CASSERDREYNEQFF. DNA of the CDR3: TGTGCCAGCAGTGAAAGGGACAGAGAATACAATGAGCAGTTCTTC. The chain links TRBV6-6 to TRBJ2-1; 7 bases line up with TRBD1. Germline V gives CDR1 MNHNY, CDR2 SVGAGI (reference sequence). Trimming cost V 5 bases and J 4 bases; bases outside gene matches: 8. The CDR3 is made up of 15 amino acids.

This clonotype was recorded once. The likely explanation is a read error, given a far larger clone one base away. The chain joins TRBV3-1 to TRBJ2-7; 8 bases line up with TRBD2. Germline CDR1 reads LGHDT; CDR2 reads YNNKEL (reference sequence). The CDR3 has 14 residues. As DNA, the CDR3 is TGTGCCAGCAGCCCAAGTGGACTAGCCTATGAGCAGTACTTC. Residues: CASSPSGLAYEQYF.

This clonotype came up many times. For the CDR3, the DNA is TGTGCCAGCAGCTTAACTAGCGGGGCTTACAATGAGCAGTTCTTC. It specifies CASSLTSGAYNEQFF. This chain uses TRBV11-1 with TRBJ2-1; TRBD2 aligns across 10 bases. This CDR3 region has 15 residues. Germline V CDR1 and CDR2: SGHAT, FQDESV (reference sequence). V trimming: 2 bases; J trimming: 4 bases; junction bases outside the gene matches: 2.

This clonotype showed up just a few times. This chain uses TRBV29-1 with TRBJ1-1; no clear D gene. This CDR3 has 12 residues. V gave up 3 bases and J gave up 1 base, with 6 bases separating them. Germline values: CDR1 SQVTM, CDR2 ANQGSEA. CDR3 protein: CSVEVKNTEAFF. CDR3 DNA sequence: TGCAGCGTTGAGGTGAAGAACACTGAAGCTTTCTTT.

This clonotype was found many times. For the CDR3, the DNA is TGTGCCAGCAGTGGCCGGGACAGGATGACAGATACGCAGTATTTT. Translation gives CASSGRDRMTDTQYF. The chain carries TRBV27 and TRBJ2-3; 8 nucleotides agree with TRBD1. Germline V gene lookup returns CDR1 MNHEY and CDR2 SMNVEV (reference sequence). The CDR3 spans 15 residues. Trimming cost V 5 bases and J 3 bases; bases outside gene matches: 7.

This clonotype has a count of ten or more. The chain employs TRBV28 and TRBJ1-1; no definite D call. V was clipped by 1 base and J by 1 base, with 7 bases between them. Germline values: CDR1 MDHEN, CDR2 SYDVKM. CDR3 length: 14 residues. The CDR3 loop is CASSLFGRNTEAFF. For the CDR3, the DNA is TGTGCCAGCAGTTTATTCGGGAGGAACACTGAAGCTTTCTTT.

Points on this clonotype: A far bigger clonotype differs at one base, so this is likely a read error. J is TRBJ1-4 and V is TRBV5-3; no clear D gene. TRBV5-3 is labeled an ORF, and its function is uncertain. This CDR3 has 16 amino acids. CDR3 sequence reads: CASSLRHFATNEKLFF. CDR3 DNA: TGTGCCAGCAGCTTGCGACACTTTGCAACTAATGAAAAACTGTTTTTT.

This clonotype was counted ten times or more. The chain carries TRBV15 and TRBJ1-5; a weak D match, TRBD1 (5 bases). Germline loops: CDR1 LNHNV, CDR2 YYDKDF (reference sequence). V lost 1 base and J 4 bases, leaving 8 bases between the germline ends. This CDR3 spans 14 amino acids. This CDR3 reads CATSRGGGNQPQHF. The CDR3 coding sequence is TGTGCCACCAGCAGAGGCGGGGGGAATCAGCCCCAGCATTTT.

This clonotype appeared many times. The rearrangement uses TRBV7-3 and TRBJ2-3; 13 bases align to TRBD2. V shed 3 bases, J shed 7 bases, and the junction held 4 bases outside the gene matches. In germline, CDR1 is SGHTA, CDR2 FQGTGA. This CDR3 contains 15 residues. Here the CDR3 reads CASSLGTSGTNTQYF. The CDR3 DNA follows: TGTGCCAGCAGCTTGGGGACTAGCGGGACTAATACGCAGTATTTT.

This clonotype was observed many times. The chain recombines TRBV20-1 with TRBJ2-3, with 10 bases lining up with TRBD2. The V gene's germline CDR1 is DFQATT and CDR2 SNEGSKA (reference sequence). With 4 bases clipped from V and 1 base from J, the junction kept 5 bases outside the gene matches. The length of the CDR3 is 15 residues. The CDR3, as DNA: TGCAGTGCTATACTAGCGGGGTTCCGCACAGATACGCAGTATTTT. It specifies CSAILAGFRTDTQYF.

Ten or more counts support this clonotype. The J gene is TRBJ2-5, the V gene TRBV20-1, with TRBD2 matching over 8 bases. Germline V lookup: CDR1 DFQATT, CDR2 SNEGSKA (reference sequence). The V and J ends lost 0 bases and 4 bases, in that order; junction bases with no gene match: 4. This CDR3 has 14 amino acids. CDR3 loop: CSARDWLAGETQYF. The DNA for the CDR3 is TGCAGTGCTAGAGACTGGCTAGCGGGAGAGACCCAGTACTTC.

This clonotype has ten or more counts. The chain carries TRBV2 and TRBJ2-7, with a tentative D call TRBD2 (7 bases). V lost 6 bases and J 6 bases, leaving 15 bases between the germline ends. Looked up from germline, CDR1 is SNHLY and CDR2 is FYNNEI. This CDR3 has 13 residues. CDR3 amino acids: CASRSSGEGEQYF. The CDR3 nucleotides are TGTGCCAGCAGATCTTCAGGGGAGGGCGAGCAGTACTTC.

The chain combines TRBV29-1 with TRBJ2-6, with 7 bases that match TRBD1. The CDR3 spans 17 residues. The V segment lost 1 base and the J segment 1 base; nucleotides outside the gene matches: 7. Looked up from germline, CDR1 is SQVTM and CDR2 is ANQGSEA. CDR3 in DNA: TGCAGCGTTGAAGGTCAGGGGGTGCCATCTGGGGCCAACGTCCTGACTTTC. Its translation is CSVEGQGVPSGANVLTF.

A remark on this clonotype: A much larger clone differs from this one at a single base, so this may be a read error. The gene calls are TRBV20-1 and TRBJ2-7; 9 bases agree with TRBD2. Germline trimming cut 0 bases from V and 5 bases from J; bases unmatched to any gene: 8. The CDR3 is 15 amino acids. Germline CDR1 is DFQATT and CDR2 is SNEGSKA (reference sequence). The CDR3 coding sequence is TGCAGTGCTAGAGAAGGGACTAGCCGGGGAAACGAGCAGTACTTC. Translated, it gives CSAREGTSRGNEQYF.

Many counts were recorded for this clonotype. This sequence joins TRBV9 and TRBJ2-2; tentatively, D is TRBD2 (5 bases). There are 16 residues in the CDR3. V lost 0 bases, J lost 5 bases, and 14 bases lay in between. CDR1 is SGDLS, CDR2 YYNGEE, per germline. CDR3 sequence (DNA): TGTGCCAGCAGCGTAGGAGCGGACCCGAGGACCGGGGAGCTGTTTTTT. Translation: CASSVGADPRTGELFF.

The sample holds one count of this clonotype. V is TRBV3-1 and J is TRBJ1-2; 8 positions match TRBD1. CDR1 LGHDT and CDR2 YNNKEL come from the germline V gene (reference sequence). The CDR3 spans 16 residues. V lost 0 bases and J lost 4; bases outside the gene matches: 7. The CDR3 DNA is TGTGCCAGCAGCCAAGACGCAGGGGGCGCAGGCTATGGCTACACCTTC. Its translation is CASSQDAGGAGYGYTF.